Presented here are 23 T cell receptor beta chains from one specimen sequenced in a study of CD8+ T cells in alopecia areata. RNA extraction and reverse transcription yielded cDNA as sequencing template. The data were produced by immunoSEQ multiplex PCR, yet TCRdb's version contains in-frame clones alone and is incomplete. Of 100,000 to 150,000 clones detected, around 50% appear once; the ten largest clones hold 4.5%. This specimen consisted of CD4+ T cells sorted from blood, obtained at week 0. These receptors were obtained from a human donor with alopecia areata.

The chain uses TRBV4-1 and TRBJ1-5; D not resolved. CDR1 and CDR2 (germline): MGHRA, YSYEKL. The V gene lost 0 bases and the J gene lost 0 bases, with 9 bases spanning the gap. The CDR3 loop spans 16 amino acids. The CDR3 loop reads CASSQDQADSNQPQHF. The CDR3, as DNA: TGCGCCAGCAGCCAAGATCAAGCAGATAGCAATCAGCCCCAGCATTTT.

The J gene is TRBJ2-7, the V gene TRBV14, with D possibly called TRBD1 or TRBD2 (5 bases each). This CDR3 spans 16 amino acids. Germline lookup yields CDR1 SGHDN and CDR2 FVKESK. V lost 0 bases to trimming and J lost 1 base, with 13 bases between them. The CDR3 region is CASSQDPGGGSYEQYF. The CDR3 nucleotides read TGTGCCAGCAGCCAAGACCCCGGTGGGGGATCCTACGAGCAGTACTTC.

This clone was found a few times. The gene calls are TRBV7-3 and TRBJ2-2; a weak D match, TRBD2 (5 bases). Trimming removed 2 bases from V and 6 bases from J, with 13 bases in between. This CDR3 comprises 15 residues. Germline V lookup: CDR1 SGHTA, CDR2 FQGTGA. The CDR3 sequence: CASSLSHLLAGELFF. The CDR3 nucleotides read TGTGCCAGCAGCTTATCTCACCTACTAGCCGGGGAGCTGTTTTTT. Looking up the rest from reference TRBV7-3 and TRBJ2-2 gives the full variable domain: GAGVSQTPSNKVTEKGKYVELRCDPISGHTALYWYRQSLGQGPEFLIYFQGTGAADDSGLPNDRFFAVRPEGSVSTLKIQRTERGDSAVYLCASSLSHLLAGELFFGEGSRLTVL.

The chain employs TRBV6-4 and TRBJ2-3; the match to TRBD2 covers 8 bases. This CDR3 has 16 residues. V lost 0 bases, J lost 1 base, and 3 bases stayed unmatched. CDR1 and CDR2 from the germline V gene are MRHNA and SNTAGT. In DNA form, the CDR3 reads TGTGCCAGCAGTGACTCGTCGGGAGGGGGCACAGATACGCAGTATTTT. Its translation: CASSDSSGGGTDTQYF.

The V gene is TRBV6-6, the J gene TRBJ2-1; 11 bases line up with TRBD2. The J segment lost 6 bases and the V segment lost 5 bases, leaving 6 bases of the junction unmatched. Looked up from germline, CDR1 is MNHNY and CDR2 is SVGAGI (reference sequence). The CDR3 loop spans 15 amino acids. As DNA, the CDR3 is TGTGCCAGCAGTGCGACTAGCGGGAAATTCAATGAGCAGTTCTTC. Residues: CASSATSGKFNEQFF.

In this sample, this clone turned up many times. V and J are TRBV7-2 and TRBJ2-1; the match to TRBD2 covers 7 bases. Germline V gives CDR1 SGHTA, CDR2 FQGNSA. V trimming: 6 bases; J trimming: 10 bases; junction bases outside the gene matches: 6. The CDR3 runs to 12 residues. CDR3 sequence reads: CASRGSGPEQFF. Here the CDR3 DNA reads TGTGCCAGCAGGGGTAGCGGGCCAGAGCAGTTCTTC.

CDR3 loop: CATSRDWGGDEQYF. In DNA, the CDR3 is TGTGCCACCAGCAGAGATTGGGGAGGGGACGAGCAGTACTTC. The J gene is TRBJ2-7, the V gene TRBV15; 7 nucleotides match TRBD2. Trimming at V came to 0 bases and at J to 5 bases, leaving 4 bases not matched to a gene. CDR1 and CDR2 (germline): LNHNV, YYDKDF (reference sequence). The CDR3 length is 14 residues.

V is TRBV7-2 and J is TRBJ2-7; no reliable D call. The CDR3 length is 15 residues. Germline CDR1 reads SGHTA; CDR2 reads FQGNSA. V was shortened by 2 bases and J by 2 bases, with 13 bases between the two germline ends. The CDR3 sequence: CASSLPRWRTYEQYF. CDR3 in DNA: TGTGCCAGCAGCTTACCCAGGTGGCGGACCTACGAGCAGTACTTC. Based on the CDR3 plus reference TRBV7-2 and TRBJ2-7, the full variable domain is GAGVSQSPSNKVTEKGKDVELRCDPISGHTALYWYRQSLGQGLEFLIYFQGNSAPDKSGLPSDRFSAERTGGSVSTLTIQRTQQEDSAVYLCASSLPRWRTYEQYFGPGTRLTVT.

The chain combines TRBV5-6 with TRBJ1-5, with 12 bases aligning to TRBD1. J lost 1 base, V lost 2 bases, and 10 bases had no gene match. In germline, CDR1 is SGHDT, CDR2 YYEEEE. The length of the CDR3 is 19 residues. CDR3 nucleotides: TGTGCCAGCAGCTTTATGGGACAGGGGGCCCGGCGGAGCAATCAGCCCCAGCATTTT. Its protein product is CASSFMGQGARRSNQPQHF.

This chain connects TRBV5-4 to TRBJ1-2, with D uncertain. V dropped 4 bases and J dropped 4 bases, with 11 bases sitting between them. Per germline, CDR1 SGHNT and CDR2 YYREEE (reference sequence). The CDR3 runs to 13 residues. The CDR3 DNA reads TGTGCCAGCAGCCCCCGGGCCTTCTATGGCTACACCTTC. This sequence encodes CASSPRAFYGYTF.

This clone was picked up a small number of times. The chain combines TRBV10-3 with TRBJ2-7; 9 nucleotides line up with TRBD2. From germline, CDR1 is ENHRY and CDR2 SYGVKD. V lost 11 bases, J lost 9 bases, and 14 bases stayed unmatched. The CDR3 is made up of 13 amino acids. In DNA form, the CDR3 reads TGTGCCTCGAGGCGGGAGGGCTCTTGGGTGCAGTACTTC. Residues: CASRREGSWVQYF.

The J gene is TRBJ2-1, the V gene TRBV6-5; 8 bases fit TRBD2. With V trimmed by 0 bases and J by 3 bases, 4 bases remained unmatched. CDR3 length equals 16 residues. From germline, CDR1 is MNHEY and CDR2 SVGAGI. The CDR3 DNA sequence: TGTGCCAGCAGTTACTCTTCGGGAGGGCACTACAATGAGCAGTTCTTC. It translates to CASSYSSGGHYNEQFF.

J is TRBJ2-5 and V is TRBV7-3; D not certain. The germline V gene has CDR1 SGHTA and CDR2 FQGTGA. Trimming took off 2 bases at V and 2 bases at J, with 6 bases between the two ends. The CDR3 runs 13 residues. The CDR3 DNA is TGTGCCAGCAGCTTACGCGTTCAAGAGACCCAGTACTTC. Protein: CASSLRVQETQYF. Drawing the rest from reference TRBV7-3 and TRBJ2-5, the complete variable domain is GAGVSQTPSNKVTEKGKYVELRCDPISGHTALYWYRQSLGQGPEFLIYFQGTGAADDSGLPNDRFFAVRPEGSVSTLKIQRTERGDSAVYLCASSLRVQETQYFGPGTRLLVL.

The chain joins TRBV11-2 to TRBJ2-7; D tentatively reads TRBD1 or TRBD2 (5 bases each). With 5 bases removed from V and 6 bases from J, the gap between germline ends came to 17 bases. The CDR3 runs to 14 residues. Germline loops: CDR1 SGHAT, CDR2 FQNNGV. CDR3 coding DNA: TGTGCCAGCAGCCTAGCTCGAGGTGACAGCGAGCAGTACTTC. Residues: CASSLARGDSEQYF.

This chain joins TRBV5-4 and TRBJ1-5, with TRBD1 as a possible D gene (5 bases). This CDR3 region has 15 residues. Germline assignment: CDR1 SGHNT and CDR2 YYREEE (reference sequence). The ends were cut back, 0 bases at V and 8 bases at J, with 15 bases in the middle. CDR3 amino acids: CASSLGPDREEPQHF. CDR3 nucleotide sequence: TGTGCCAGCAGCTTGGGGCCTGACAGAGAGGAGCCCCAGCATTTT.

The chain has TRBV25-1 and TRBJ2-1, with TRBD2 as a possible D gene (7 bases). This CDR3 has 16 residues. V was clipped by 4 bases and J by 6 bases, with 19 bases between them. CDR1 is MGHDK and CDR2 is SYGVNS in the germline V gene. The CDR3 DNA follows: TGTGCCAGCAGTGGAAAACGGGGGGAGGGGGTCAATGAGCAGTTCTTC. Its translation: CASSGKRGEGVNEQFF.

CDR3 in DNA: TGCGCCAGCAGCCCGGGACTAGCCGGGGCAGATACGCAGTATTTT. Its protein is CASSPGLAGADTQYF. This chain joins TRBV5-1 and TRBJ2-3; 9 bases are a match to TRBD2. CDR1 is SGHRS and CDR2 is YFSETQ in the germline V gene. The CDR3 is made up of 15 amino acids. Trimming removed 4 bases from V and 4 bases from J; junction bases left unmatched: 7.

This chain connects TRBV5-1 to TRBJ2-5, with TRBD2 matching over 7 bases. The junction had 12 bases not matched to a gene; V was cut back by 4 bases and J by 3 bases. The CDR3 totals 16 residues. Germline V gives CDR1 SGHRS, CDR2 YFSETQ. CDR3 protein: CASSPSLAGGEETQYF. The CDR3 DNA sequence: TGCGCCAGCAGCCCCAGCTTAGCGGGTGGAGAAGAGACCCAGTACTTC. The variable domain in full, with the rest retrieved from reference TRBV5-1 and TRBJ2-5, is KAGVTQTPRYLIKTRGQQVTLSCSPISGHRSVSWYQQTPGQGLQFLFEYFSETQRNKGNFPGRFSGRQFSNSRSEMNVSTLELGDSALYLCASSPSLAGGEETQYFGPGTRLLVL.

CDR3 bases: TGTGCCTGGAGTCGGATCGGGGCCAACGTCCTGACTTTC. Translating gives CAWSRIGANVLTF. The rearrangement uses TRBV30 and TRBJ2-6, with D hard to call. This CDR3 is built from 13 residues. V lost 2 bases, J lost 4 bases, and 6 bases lay in between. Germline V lookup: CDR1 GTSNPN, CDR2 SVGIG (reference sequence).

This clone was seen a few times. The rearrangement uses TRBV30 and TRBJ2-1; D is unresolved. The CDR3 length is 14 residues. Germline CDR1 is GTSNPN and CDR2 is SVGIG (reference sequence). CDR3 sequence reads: CAHGRKVSYNEQFF. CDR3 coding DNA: TGTGCGCACGGTAGGAAGGTCTCCTACAATGAGCAGTTCTTC.

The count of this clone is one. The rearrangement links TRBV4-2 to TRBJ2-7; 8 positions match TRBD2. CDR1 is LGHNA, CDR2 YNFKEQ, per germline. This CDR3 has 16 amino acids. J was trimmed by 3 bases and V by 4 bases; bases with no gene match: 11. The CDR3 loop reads CASSPSPGLEVYEQYF. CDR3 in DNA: TGTGCCAGCAGCCCATCCCCGGGACTAGAGGTCTACGAGCAGTACTTC.

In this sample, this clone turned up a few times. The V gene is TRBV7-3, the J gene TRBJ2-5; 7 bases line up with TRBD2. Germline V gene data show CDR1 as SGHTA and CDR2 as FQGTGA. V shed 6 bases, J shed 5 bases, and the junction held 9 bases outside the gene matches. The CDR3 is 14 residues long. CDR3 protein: CASSSRETHETQYF. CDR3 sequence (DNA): TGTGCCAGCAGTTCGCGGGAGACGCATGAGACCCAGTACTTC.

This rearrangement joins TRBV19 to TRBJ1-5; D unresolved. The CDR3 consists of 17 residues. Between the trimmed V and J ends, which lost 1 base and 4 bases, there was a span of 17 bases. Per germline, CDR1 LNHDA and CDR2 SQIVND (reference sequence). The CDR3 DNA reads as TGTGCCAGTAGTATAGCCCGTCGGTCGTCGGGTAATCAGCCCCAGCATTTT. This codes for CASSIARRSSGNQPQHF.